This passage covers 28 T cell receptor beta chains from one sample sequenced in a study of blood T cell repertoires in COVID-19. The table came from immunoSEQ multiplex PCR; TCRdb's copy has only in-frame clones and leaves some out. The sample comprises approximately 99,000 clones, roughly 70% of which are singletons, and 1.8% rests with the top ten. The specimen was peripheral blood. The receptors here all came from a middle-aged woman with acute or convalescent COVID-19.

CDR3: CASGSEAGELFF. The CDR3 DNA reads TGTGCCAGCGGATCTGAGGCCGGGGAGCTGTTTTTT. The chain uses TRBV7-9 and TRBJ2-2; D is uncertain. Trimming pared 8 bases from V and 6 bases from J, leaving 10 bases between. This CDR3 comprises 12 residues. The germline V gene encodes CDR1 SEHNR and CDR2 FQNEAQ (reference sequence).

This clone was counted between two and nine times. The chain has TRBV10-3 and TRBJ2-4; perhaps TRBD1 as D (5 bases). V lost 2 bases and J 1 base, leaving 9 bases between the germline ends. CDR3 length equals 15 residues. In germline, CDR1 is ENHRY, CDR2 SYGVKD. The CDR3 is CAISEGALAKNIQYF. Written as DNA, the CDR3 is TGTGCCATCAGTGAGGGGGCCCTTGCCAAAAACATTCAGTACTTC.

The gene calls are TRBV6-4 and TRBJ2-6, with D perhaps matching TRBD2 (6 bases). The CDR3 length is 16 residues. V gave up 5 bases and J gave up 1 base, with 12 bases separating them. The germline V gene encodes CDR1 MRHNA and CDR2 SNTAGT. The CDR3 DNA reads TGTGCCAGCAGTCCGGGACTTACGTCTGGGGCCAACGTCCTGACTTTC. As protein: CASSPGLTSGANVLTF.

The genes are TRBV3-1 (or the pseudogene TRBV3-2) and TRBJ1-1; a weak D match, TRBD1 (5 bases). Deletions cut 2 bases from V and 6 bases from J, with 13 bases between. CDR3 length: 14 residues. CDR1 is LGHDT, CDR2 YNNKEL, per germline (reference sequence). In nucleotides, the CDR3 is TGTGCCAGCAGCCAATCAGGGCCGGGGGCTGAAGCTTTCTTT. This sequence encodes CASSQSGPGAEAFF.

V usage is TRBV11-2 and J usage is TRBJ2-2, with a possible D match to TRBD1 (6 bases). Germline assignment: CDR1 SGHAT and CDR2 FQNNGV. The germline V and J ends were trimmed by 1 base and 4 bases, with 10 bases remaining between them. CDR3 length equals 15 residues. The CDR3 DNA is TGTGCCAGCAGCTTAGTTCAGGGGAGCACCGGGGAGCTGTTTTTT. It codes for CASSLVQGSTGELFF. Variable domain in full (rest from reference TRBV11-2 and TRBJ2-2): EAGVAQSPRYKIIEKRQSVAFWCNPISGHATLYWYQQILGQGPKLLIQFQNNGVVDDSQLPKDRFSAERLKGVDSTLKIQPAKLEDSAVYLCASSLVQGSTGELFFGEGSRLTVL.

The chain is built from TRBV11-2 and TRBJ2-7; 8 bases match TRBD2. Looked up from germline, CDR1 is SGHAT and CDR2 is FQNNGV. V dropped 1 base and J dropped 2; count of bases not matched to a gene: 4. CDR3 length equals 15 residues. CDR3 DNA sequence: TGTGCCAGCAGCTTAGGTAACGGGGGGGCCTACGAGCAGTACTTC. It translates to CASSLGNGGAYEQYF.

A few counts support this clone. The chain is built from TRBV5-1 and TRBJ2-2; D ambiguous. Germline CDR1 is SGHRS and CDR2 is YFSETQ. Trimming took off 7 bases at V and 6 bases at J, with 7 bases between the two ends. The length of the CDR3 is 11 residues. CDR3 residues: CASVFAGELFF. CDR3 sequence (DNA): TGCGCCAGCGTCTTCGCCGGGGAGCTGTTTTTT.

This CDR3 is CASSLASYGYTF. Written as DNA, the CDR3 is TGTGCCAGCAGCTTGGCCAGTTATGGCTACACCTTC. The chain has TRBV5-6 and TRBJ1-2; D remains unclear. CDR3 length: 12 amino acids. Germline CDR1 and CDR2: SGHDT and YYEEEE. V lost 0 bases and J 5 bases, leaving 5 bases between the germline ends.

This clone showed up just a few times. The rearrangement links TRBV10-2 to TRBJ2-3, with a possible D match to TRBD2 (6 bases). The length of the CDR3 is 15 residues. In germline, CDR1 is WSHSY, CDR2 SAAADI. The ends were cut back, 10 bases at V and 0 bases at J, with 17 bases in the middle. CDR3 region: CATLLAVDSTDTQYF. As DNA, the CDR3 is TGCGCCACCCTCTTAGCGGTGGACAGCACAGATACGCAGTATTTT.

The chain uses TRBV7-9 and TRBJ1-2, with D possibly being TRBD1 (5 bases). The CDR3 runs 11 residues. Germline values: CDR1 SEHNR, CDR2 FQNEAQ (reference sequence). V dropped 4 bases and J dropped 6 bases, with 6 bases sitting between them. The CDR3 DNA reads TGTGCCAGCAGCTCCAGGGATGGCTACACCTTC. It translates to CASSSRDGYTF.

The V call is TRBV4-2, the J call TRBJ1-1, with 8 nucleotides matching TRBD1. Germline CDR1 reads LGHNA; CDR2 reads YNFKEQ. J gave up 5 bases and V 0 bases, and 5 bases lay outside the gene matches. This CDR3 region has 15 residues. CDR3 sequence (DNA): TGTGCCAGCAGCCAAGAAACAGGGGGGTCGACTGAAGCTTTCTTT. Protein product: CASSQETGGSTEAFF.

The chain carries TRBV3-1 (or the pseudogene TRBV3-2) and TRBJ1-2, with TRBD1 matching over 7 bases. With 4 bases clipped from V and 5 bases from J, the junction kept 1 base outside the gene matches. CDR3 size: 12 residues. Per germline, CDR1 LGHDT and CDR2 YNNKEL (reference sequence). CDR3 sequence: CASSPRGYGYTF. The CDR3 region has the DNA TGTGCCAGCAGCCCCAGGGGGTATGGCTACACCTTC.

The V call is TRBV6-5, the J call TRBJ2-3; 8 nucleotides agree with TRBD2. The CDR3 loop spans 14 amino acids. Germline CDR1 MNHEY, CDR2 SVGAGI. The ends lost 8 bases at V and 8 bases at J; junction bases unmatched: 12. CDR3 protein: CASRTGGDFSTQYF. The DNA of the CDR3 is TGTGCCAGCCGAACCGGGGGGGATTTCAGTACGCAGTATTTT.

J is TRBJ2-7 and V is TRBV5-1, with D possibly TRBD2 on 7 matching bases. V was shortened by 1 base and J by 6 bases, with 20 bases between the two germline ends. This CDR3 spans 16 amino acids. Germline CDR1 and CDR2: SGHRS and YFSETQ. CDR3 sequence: CASSLSFGGQGSEQYF. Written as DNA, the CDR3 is TGCGCCAGCAGCTTGAGTTTCGGGGGGCAGGGAAGCGAGCAGTACTTC.

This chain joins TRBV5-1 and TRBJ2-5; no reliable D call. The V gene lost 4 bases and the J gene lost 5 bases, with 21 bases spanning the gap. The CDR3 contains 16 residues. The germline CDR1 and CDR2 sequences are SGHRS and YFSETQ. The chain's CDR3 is CASSPPWAPFEETQYF. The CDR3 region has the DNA TGCGCCAGCAGCCCCCCCTGGGCCCCCTTTGAGGAGACCCAGTACTTC.

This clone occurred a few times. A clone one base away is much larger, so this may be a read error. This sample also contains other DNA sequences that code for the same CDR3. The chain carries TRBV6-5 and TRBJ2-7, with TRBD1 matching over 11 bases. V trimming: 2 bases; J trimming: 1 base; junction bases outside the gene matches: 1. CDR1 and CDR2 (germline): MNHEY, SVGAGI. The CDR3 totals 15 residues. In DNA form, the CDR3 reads TGTGCCAGCAGTTACCGGGACAGGGGGTCCTACGAGCAGTACTTC. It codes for CASSYRDRGSYEQYF.

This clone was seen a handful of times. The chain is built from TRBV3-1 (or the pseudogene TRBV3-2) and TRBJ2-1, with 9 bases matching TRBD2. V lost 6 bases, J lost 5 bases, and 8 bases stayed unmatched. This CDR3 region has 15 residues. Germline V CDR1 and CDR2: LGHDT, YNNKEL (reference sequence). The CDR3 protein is CASSRAGGTHNEQFF. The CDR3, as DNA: TGTGCCAGCAGTCGAGCGGGGGGTACCCACAATGAGCAGTTCTTC.

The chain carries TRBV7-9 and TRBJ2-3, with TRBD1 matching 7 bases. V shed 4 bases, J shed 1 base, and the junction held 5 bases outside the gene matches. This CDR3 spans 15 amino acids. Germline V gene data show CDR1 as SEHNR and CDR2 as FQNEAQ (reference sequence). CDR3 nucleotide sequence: TGTGCCAGCAGCTCTTCCGACAGGGGCACAGATACGCAGTATTTT. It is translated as CASSSSDRGTDTQYF.

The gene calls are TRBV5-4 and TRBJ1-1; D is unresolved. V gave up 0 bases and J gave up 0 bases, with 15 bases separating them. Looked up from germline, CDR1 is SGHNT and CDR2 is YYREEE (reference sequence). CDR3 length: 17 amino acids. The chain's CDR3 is CASSLGGGGPVNTEAFF. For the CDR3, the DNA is TGTGCCAGCAGCTTGGGGGGAGGAGGTCCTGTGAACACTGAAGCTTTCTTT.

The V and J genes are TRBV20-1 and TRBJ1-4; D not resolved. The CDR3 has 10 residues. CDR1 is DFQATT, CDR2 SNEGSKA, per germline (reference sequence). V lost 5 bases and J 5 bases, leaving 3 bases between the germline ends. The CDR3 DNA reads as TGCAGTGCTCAGAATGAAAAACTGTTTTTT. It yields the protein CSAQNEKLFF.

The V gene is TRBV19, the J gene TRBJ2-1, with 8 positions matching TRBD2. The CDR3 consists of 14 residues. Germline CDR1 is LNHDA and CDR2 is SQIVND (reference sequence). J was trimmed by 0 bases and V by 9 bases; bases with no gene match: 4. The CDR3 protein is CASQAGDSYNEQFF. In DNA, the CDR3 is TGTGCCAGCCAAGCGGGAGACTCCTACAATGAGCAGTTCTTC.

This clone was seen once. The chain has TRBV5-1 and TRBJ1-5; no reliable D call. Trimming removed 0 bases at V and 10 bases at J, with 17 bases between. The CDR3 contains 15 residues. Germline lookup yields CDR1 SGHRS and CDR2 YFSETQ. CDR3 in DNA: TGCGCCAGCAGCTTGGACGGGTCGGATATTCAACCCCAGCATTTT. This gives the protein CASSLDGSDIQPQHF.

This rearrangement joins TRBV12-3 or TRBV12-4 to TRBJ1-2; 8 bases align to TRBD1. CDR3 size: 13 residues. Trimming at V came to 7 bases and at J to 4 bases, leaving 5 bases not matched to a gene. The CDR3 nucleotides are TGTGCCAGCACCCGGACAGGGCCCTATGGCTACACCTTC. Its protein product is CASTRTGPYGYTF.

CDR3 in amino acids: CASSQGVRDTQYF. In DNA form, the CDR3 reads TGTGCCAGCTCACAGGGGGTCCGTGATACGCAGTATTTT. The genes are TRBV18 and TRBJ2-3, with D possibly TRBD1 on 6 matching bases. There are 13 residues in the CDR3. Germline V CDR1 and CDR2: KGHSH, LQKENI. Trimming pared 4 bases from V and 6 bases from J, leaving 11 bases between.

The CDR3 bases are TGTGCCACCTCGGGACAGGGGGACGGGCAGCCCCAGCATTTT. Translated: CATSGQGDGQPQHF. The rearrangement joins TRBV2 to TRBJ1-5; 11 bases are a match to TRBD1. V gave up 10 bases and J gave up 7 bases; unmatched junction bases: 9. The CDR3 loop spans 14 amino acids. CDR1 and CDR2 from the germline V gene are SNHLY and FYNNEI.

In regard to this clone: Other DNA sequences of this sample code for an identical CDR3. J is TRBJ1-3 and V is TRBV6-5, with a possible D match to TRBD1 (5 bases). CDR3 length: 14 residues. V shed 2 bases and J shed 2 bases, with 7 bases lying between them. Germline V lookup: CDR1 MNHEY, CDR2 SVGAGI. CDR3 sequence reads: CASSYQGTGNTIYF. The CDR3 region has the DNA TGTGCCAGCAGTTACCAGGGCACTGGAAACACCATATATTTT.

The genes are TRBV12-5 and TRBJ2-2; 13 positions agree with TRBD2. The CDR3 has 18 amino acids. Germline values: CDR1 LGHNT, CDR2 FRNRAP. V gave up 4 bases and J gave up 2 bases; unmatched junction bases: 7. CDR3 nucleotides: TGTGCTAGTGGTTATGGTGGACTAGCGGGGGTTAACACCGGGGAGCTGTTTTTT. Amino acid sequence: CASGYGGLAGVNTGELFF.

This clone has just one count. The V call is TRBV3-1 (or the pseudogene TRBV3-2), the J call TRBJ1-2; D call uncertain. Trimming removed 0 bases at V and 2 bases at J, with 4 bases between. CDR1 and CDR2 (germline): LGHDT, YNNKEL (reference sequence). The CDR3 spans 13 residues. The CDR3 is CASSQEQNYGYTF. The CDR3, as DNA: TGTGCCAGCAGCCAAGAACAGAACTATGGCTACACCTTC.